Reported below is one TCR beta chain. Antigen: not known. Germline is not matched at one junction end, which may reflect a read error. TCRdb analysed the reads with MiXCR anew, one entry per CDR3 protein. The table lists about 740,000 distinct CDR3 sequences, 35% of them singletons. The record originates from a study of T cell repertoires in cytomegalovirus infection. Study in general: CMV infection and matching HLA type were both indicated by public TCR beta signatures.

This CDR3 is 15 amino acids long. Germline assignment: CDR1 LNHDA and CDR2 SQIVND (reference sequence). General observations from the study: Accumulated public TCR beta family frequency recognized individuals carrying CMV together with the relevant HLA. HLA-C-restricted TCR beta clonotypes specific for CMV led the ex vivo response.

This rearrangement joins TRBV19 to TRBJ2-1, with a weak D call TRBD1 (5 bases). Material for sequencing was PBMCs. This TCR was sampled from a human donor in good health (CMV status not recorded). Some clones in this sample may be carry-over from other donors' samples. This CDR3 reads CAISIFPGLDNEQFF. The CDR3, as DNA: TGTGCCATTAGTATATTCCCAGGGTTGGACAATGAGCAGTTCTTC.